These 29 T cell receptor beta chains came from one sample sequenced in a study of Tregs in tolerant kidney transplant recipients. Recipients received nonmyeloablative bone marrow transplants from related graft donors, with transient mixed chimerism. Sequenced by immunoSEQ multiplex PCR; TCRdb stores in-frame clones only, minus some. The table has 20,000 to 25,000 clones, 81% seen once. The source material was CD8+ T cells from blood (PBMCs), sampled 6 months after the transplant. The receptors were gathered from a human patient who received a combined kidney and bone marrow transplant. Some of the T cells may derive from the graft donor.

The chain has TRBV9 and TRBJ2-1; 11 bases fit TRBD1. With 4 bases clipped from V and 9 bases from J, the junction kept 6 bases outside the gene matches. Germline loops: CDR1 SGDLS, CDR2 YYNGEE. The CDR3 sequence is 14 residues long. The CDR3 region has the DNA TGTGCCAGCAGCCCCGGGACAGGGGGGCTTGAGCAGTTCTTC. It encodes CASSPGTGGLEQFF.

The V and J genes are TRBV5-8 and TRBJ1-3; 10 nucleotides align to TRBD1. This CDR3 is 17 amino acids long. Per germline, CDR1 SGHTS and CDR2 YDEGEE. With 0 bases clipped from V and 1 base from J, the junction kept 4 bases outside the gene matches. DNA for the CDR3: TGTGCCAGCAGCTTGGAGGAGGGACAGGGGTCTGGAAACACCATATATTTT. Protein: CASSLEEGQGSGNTIYF.

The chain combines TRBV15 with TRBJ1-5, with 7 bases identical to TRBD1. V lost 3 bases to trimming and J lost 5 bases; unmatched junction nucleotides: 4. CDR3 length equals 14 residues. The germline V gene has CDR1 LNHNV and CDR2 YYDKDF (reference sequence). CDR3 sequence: CATSRTGIHQPQHF. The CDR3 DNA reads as TGTGCCACCAGCAGGACAGGGATCCATCAGCCCCAGCATTTT.

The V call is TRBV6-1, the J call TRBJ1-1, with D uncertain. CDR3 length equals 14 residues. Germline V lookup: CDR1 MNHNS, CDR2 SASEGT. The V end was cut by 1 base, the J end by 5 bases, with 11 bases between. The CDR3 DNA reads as TGTGCCAGCAGTGAAGGCGGTCGAGGGACTGAAGCTTTCTTT. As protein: CASSEGGRGTEAFF.

The CDR3 bases are TGTGCCAGCAGTTATAGTCTCTTCACTGAAGCTTTCTTT. Translated: CASSYSLFTEAFF. V usage is TRBV27 and J usage is TRBJ1-1; D ambiguous. V was cut by 4 bases and J by 4 bases, with 10 bases left in between. This CDR3 has 13 residues. The germline CDR1 and CDR2 sequences are MNHEY and SMNVEV (reference sequence).

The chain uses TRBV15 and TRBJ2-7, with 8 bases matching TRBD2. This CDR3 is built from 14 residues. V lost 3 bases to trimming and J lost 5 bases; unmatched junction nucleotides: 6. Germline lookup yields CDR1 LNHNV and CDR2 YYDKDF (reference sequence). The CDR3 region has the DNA TGTGCCACCAGCAGGACTAGCGCTTCTAACGAGCAGTACTTC. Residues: CATSRTSASNEQYF.

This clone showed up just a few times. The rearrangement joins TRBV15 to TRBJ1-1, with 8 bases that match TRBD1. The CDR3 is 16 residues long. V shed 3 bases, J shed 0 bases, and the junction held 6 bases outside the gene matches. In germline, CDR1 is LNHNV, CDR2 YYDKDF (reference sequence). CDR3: CATSRDRDWLNTEAFF. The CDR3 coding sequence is TGTGCCACCAGCAGGGACAGGGACTGGCTGAACACTGAAGCTTTCTTT. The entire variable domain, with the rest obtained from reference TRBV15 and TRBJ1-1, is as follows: DAMVIQNPRYQVTQFGKPVTLSCSQTLNHNVMYWYQQKSSQAPKLLFHYYDKDFNNEADTPDNFQSRRPNTSFCFLDIRSPGLGDTAMYLCATSRDRDWLNTEAFFGQGTRLTVV.

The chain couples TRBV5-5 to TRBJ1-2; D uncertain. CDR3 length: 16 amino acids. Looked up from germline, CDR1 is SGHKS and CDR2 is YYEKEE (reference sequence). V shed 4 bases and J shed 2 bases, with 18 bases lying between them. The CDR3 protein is CASSNVEQQINYGYTF. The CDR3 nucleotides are TGTGCCAGCAGCAACGTGGAACAGCAAATCAACTATGGCTACACCTTC.

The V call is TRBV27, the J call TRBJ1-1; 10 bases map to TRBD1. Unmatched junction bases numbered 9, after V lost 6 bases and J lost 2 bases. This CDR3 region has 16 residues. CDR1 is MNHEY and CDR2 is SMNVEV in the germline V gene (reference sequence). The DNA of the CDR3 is TGTGCCAGCAGACTGGGGACAGGGGCCTTTAACACTGAAGCTTTCTTT. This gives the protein CASRLGTGAFNTEAFF.

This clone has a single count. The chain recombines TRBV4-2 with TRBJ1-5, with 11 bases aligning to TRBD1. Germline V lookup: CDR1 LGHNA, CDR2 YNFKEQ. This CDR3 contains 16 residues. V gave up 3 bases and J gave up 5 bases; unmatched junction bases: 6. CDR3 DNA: TGTGCCAGCAGCCACCGGACAGGGGGCAATCATCAGCCCCAGCATTTT. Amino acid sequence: CASSHRTGGNHQPQHF.

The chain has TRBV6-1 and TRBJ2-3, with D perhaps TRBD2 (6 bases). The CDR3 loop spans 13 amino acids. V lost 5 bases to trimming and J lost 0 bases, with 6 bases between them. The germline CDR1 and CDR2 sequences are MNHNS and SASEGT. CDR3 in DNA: TGTGCCAGCAGTAGCGGGAGCACAGATACGCAGTATTTT. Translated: CASSSGSTDTQYF.

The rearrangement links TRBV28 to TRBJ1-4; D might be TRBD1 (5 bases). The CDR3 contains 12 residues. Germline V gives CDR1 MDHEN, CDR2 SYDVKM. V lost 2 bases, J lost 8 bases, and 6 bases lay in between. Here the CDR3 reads CASSLQGEKLFF. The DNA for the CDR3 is TGTGCCAGCAGTTTACAGGGAGAAAAACTGTTTTTT.

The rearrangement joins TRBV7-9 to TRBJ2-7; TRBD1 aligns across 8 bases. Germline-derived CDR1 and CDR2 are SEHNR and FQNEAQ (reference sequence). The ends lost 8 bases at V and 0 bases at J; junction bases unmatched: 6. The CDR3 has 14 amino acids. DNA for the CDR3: TGTGCCAGCGCGAGGACAGGGCTCTCCTACGAGCAGTACTTC. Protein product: CASARTGLSYEQYF.

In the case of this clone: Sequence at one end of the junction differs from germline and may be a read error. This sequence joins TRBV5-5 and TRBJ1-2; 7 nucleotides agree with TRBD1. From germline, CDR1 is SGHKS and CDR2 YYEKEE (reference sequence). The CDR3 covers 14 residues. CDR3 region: CASSQVSTGDGYTF. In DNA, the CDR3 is TGCGCCAGCAGCCAAGTGTCTACAGGGGATGGCTACACCTTC.

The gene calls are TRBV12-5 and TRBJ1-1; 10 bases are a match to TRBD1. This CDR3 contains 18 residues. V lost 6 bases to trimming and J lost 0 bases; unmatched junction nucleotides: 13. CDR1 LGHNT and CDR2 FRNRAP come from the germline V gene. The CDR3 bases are TGTGCTAGTGGACGCACGAGAGGACAGGGGGTTATGAACACTGAAGCTTTCTTT. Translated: CASGRTRGQGVMNTEAFF.

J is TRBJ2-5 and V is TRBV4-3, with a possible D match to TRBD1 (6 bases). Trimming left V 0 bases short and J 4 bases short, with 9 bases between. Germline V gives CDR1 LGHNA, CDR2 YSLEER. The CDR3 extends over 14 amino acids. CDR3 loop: CASSQEQGLETQYF. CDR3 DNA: TGCGCCAGCAGCCAAGAACAGGGTCTAGAGACCCAGTACTTC.

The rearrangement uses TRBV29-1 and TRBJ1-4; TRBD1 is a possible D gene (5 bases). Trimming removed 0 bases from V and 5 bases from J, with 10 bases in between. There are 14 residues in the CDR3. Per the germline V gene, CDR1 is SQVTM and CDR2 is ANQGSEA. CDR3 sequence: CSVEDGAGNEKLFF. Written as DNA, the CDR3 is TGCAGCGTTGAAGATGGGGCGGGGAATGAAAAACTGTTTTTT.

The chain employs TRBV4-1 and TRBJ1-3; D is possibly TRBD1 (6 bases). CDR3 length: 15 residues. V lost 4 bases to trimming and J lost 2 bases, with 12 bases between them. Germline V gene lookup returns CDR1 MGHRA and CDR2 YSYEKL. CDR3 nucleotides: TGCGCCAGCAGCCTCCTACAGGGTACTGGAAACACCATATATTTT. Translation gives CASSLLQGTGNTIYF.

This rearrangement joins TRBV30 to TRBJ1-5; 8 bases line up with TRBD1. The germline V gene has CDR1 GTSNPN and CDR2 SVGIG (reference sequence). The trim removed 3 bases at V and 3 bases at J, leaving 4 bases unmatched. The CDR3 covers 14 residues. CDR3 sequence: CAWSPRGLNQPQHF. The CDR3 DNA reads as TGTGCCTGGAGCCCCAGGGGGCTCAATCAGCCCCAGCATTTT.

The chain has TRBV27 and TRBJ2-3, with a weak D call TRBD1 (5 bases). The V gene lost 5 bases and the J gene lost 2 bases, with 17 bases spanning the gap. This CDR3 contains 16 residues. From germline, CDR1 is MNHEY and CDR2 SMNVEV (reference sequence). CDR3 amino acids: CASSAEVGQPTDTQYF. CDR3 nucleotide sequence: TGTGCCAGCAGTGCCGAGGTGGGGCAGCCCACAGATACGCAGTATTTT.

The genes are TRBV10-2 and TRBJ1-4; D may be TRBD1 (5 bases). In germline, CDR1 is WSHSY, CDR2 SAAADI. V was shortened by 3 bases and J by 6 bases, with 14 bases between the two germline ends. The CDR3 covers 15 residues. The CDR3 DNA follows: TGCGCCAGCAGTGACCCTACAGGACGGGATGAAAAACTGTTTTTT. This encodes CASSDPTGRDEKLFF.

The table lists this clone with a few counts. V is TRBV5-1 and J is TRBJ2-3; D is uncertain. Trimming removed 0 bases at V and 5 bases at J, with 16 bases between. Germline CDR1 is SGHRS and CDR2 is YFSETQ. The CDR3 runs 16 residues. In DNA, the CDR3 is TGCGCCAGCAGCTTGGCCCCACAGTCTTATATAGATACGCAGTATTTT. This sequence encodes CASSLAPQSYIDTQYF.

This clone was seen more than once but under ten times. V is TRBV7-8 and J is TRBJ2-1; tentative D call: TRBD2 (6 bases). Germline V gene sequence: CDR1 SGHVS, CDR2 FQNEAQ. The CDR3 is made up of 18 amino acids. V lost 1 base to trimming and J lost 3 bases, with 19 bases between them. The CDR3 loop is CASSLDFPGEALYNEQFF. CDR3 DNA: TGTGCCAGCAGCTTAGATTTTCCGGGGGAGGCCCTCTACAATGAGCAGTTCTTC.

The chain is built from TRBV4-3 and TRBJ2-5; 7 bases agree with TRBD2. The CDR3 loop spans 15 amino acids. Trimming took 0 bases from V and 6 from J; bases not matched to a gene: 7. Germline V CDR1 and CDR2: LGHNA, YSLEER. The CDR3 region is CASSQDPGGGKTQYF. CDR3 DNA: TGCGCCAGCAGCCAAGATCCGGGGGGAGGAAAGACCCAGTACTTC.

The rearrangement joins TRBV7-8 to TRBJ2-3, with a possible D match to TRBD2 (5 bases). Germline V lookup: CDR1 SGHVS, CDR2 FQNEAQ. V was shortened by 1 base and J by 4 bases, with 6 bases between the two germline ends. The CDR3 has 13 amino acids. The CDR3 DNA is TGTGCCAGCAGCTTAGTCGGGGCAGATACGCAGTATTTT. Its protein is CASSLVGADTQYF. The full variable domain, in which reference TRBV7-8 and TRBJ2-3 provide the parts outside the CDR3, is GAGVSQSPRYKVAKRGQDVALRCDPISGHVSLFWYQQALGQGPEFLTYFQNEAQLDKSGLPSDRFFAERPEGSVSTLKIQRTQQEDSAVYLCASSLVGADTQYFGPGTRLTVL.

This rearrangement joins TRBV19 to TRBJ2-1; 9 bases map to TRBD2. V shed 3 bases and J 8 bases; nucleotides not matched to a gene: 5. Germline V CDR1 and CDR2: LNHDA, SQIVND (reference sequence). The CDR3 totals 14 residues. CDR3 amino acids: CASSMVAGAHEQFF. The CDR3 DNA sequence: TGTGCCAGTAGTATGGTAGCGGGAGCGCATGAGCAGTTCTTC.

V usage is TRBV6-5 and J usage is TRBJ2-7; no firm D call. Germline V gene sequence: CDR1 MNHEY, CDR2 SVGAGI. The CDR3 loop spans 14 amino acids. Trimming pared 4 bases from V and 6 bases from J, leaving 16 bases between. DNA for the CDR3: TGTGCCAGCAGTTTATATAGACTCCATCCCGAGCAGTACTTC. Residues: CASSLYRLHPEQYF.

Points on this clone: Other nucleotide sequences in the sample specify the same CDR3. The CDR3 is CASSLGGSGTYEQYF. DNA of the CDR3: TGTGCCAGCAGCTTAGGTGGTAGCGGGACCTACGAGCAGTACTTC. The chain employs TRBV5-6 and TRBJ2-7; 8 bases line up with TRBD2. V gave up 2 bases and J gave up 2 bases; unmatched junction bases: 6. Looked up from germline, CDR1 is SGHDT and CDR2 is YYEEEE. This CDR3 is 15 amino acids long.

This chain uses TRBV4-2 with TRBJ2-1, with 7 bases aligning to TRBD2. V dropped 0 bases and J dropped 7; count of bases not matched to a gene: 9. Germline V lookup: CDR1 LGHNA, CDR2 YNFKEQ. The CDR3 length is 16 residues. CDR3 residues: CASSQDAGGSGNEQFF. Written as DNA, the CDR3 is TGTGCCAGCAGCCAAGATGCGGGCGGGAGTGGGAATGAGCAGTTCTTC.